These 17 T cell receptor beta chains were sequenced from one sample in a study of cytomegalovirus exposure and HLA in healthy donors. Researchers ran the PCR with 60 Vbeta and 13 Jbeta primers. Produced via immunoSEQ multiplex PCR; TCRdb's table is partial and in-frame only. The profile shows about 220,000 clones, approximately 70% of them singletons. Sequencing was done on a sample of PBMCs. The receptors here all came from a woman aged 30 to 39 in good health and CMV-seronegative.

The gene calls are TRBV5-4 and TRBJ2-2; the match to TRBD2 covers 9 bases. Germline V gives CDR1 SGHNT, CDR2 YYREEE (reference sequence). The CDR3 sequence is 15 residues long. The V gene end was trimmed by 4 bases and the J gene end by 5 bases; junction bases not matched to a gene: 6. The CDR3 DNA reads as TGTGCCAGCAGCGCGCGGGAGGGCGGGACCGGGGAGCTGTTTTTT. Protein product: CASSAREGGTGELFF.

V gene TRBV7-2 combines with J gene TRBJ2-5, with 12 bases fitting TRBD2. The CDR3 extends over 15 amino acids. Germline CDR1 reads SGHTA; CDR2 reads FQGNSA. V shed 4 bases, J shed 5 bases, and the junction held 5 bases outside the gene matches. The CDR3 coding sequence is TGTGCCAGCAGCTCAGGAGGGACTAGCGGGGAGACCCAGTACTTC. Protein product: CASSSGGTSGETQYF.

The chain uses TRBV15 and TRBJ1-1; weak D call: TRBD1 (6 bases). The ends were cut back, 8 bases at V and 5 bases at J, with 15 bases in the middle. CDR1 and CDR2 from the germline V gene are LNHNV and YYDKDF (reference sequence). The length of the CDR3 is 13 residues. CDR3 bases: TGTGCCACCTGGGGGGGCTCCGGAACTGAAGCTTTCTTT. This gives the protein CATWGGSGTEAFF. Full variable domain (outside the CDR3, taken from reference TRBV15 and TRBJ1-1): DAMVIQNPRYQVTQFGKPVTLSCSQTLNHNVMYWYQQKSSQAPKLLFHYYDKDFNNEADTPDNFQSRRPNTSFCFLDIRSPGLGDTAMYLCATWGGSGTEAFFGQGTRLTVV.

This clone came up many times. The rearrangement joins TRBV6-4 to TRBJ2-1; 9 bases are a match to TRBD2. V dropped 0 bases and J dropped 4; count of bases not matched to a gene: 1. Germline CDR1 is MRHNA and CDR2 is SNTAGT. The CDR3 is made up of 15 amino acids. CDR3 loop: CASSDSSGSYNEQFF. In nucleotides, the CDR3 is TGTGCCAGCAGTGACTCTAGCGGGAGTTACAATGAGCAGTTCTTC.

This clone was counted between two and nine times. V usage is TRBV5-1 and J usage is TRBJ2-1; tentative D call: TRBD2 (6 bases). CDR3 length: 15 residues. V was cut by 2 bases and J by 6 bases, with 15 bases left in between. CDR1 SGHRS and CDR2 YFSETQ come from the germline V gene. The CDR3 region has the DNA TGCGCCAGCAGCTTACTAGCCAAAGGAGGCAATGAGCAGTTCTTC. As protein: CASSLLAKGGNEQFF.

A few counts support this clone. In DNA form, the CDR3 reads TGTGCCAGCAGCCATCGGACTAGCGGGAGGGCCTTAGCGACAGATACGCAGTATTTT. It is translated as CASSHRTSGRALATDTQYF. V is TRBV7-6 and J is TRBJ2-3; the match to TRBD2 covers 15 bases. V lost 5 bases, J lost 3 bases, and 12 bases stayed unmatched. Germline loops: CDR1 SGHVS, CDR2 FNYEAQ. This CDR3 spans 19 amino acids.

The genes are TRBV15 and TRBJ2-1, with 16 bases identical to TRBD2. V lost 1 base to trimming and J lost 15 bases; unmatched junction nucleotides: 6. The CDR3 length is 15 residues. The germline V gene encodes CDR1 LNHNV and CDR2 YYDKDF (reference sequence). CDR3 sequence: CATSRGGTSGRAVFF. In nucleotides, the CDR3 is TGTGCCACCAGCAGAGGGGGGACTAGCGGGAGGGCAGTGTTCTTC.

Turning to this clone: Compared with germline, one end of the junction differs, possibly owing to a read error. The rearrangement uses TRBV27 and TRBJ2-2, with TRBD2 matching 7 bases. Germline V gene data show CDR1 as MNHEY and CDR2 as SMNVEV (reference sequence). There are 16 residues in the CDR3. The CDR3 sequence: CAGSPPGGGVTGELFF. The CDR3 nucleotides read TGTGCCGGCAGTCCCCCTGGGGGAGGGGTCACCGGGGAGCTGTTTTTT.

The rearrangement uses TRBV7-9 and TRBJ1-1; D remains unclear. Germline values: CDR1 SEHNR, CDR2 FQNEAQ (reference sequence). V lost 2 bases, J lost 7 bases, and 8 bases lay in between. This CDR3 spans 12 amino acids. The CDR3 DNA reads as TGTGCCAGCAGCTTAAATTTCGGTGAAGCTTTCTTT. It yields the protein CASSLNFGEAFF.

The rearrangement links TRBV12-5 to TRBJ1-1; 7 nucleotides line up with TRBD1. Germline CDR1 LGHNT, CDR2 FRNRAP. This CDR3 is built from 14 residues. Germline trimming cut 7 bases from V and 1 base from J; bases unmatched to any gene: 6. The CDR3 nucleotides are TGTGCTAGTGACAAGACAGGGAGGAACACTGAAGCTTTCTTT. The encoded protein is CASDKTGRNTEAFF.

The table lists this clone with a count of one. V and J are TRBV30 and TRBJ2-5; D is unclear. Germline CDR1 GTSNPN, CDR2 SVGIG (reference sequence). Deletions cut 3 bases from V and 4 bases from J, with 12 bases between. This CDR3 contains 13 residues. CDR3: CAWSPSGAETQYF. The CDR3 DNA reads TGTGCCTGGAGCCCCTCCGGAGCAGAGACCCAGTACTTC.

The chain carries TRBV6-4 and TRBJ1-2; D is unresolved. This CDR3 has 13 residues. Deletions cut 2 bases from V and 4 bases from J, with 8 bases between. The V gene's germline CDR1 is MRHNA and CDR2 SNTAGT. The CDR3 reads CASSDPGSYGYTF. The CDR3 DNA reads TGTGCCAGCAGTGACCCGGGAAGCTATGGCTACACCTTC.

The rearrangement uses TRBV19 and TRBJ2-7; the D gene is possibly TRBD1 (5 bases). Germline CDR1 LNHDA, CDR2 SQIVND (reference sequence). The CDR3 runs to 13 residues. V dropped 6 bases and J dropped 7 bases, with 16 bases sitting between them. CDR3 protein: CASSVGTGGEQYF. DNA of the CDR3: TGTGCCAGTAGCGTTGGTACAGGTGGTGAGCAGTACTTC.

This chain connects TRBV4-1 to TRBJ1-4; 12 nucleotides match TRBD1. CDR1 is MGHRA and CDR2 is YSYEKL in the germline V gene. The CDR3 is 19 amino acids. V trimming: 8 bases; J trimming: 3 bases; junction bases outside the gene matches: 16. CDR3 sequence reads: CASPLRGDRGRRANEKLFF. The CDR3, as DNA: TGCGCCAGCCCGCTCCGTGGGGACAGGGGGCGCAGGGCTAATGAAAAACTGTTTTTT.

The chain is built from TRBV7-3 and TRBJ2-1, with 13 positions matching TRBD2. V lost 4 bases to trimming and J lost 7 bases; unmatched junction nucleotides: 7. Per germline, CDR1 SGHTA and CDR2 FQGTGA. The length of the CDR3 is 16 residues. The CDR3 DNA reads TGTGCCAGCAGCTCCGGACTAGCGGGAGTGGGGAATGAGCAGTTCTTC. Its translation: CASSSGLAGVGNEQFF. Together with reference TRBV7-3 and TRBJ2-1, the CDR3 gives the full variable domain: GAGVSQTPSNKVTEKGKYVELRCDPISGHTALYWYRQSLGQGPEFLIYFQGTGAADDSGLPNDRFFAVRPEGSVSTLKIQRTERGDSAVYLCASSSGLAGVGNEQFFGPGTRLTVL.

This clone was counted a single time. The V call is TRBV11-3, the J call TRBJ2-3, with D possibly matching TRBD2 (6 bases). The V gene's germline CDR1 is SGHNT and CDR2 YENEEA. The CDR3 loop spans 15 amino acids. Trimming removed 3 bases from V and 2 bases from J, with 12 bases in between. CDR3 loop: CASSFGGGLTDTQYF. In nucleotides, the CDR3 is TGTGCCAGCAGCTTCGGGGGAGGACTCACAGATACGCAGTATTTT.

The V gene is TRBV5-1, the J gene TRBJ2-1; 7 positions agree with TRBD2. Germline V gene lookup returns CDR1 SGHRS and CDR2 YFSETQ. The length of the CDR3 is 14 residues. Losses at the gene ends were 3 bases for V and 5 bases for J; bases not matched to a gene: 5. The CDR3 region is CASSSRTSDNEQFF. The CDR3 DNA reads TGCGCCAGCAGCTCGAGAACTAGCGACAATGAGCAGTTCTTC.